Listed below are T cell receptor beta chains from one sample, sequenced in a study of CD8 T cells in ankylosing spondylitis. TCRdb re-called the 5' RACE reads through MiXCR, storing one row per CDR3 protein. There are approximately 440,000 distinct CDR3 sequences in the sample; roughly a sixth occur only once, and approximately 1% lies in the top ten. Sequenced material: blood, either unsorted or a sorted T cell fraction (not recorded which). The receptors here all came from a male donor with ankylosing spondylitis. The conserved cysteine and the conserved F or W are not part of the CDR3 here.

v_call,j_call,cdr3_aa
TRBV12-3/TRBV12-4,TRBJ2-7,ASRGGHYEQY
TRBV6-5,TRBJ1-2,ASSYLDSADGYT
TRBV5-6,TRBJ2-2,ASSLDRGPNTGELF
TRBV7-2,TRBJ1-1,ASSSRQALAF
TRBV6-1,TRBJ1-3,ASRTSVGGGTIY
TRBV7-2,TRBJ2-1,ASSLVRTSYNEQF
TRBV27,TRBJ2-6,ASSLSPHESGANVLT
TRBV5-1,TRBJ2-2,ASSSSSGRLTGELF
TRBV5-5,TRBJ2-7,ASSPRTGELYEQY
TRBV12-3/TRBV12-4,TRBJ1-5,ASRSGQGAGQPQH
TRBV6-1,TRBJ1-4,ASSERSYRIQDEKLF
TRBV7-9,TRBJ1-1,ASSLKRDSRPDHGAF
TRBV9,TRBJ1-4,ASSMGQAPGEKLF
TRBV7-8,TRBJ2-7,ASSFEGTRGSEQY
TRBV14,TRBJ1-6,ASSQVTGSSPLH
TRBV7-9,TRBJ1-1,ASSRYAVGLGTEAF
TRBV10-3,TRBJ2-1,ATSDLNEQF
TRBV7-2,TRBJ2-1,ASSLFGLAGGSEQF
TRBV10-3,TRBJ2-1,AISENFRRGNEQF
TRBV20-1,TRBJ2-1,SARDVGGTLSYNEQF
TRBV29-1,TRBJ2-7,SVTGTSGSLVGSYEQY
TRBV6-1,TRBJ1-5,ASSEGGVGSNQPQH
TRBV4-3,TRBJ2-6,ASSPHVGGSGANVLT
TRBV7-8,TRBJ2-7,ASSLVQDQY
TRBV7-7,TRBJ1-6,ASSGTGGDSPLH
TRBV12-5,TRBJ2-1,ASGLVLAGGNEQF
TRBV2,TRBJ2-5,ASSVGQPGQETQY
TRBV15,TRBJ2-7,ATSISGRGLESYEQY
TRBV7-9,TRBJ1-5,ASSPGVGEGNQPQH
TRBV6-4,TRBJ2-1,ASSDSGLGQGDEQF
TRBV10-2,TRBJ2-1,ASTGGGALNEQF
TRBV5-1,TRBJ1-4,ASSARADRGGEKLF
TRBV14,TRBJ1-6,ASSQETEGAAYNSPLH
TRBV20-1,TRBJ2-5,SARGDARHGGQETQY
TRBV18,TRBJ1-5,ASSPDFNQPQH
TRBV20-1,TRBJ2-7,SATRGAGSYEQY
TRBV15,TRBJ2-5,ATGARETQY
TRBV4-1,TRBJ2-5,ASSQAGTSGGAPQETQY
TRBV20-1,TRBJ2-1,SANNNEQF
TRBV25-1,TRBJ2-1,ATKPTGQGYNEQF
TRBV5-1,TRBJ1-1,ASSSQTGGNTEAF
TRBV4-2,TRBJ2-1,ASRAGTSDYNEQF